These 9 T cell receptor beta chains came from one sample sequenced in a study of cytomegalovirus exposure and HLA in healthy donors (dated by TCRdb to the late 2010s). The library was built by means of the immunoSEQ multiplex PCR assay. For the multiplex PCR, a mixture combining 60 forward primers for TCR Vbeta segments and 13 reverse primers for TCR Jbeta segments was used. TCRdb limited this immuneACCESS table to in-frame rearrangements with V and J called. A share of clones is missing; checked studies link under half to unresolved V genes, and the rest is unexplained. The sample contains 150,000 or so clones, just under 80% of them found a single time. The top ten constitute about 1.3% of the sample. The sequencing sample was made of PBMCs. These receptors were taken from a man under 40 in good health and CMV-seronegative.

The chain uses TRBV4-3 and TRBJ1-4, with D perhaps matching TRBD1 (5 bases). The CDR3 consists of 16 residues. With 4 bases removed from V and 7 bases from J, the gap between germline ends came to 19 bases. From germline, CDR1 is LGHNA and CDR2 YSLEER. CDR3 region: CASSPSLGAGGEKLFF. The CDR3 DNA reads TGCGCCAGCAGCCCCTCGTTGGGAGCGGGGGGTGAAAAACTGTTTTTT.

This chain's CDR3 is CASSQWTGAEAFF. CDR3 nucleotides: TGTGCCAGCAGCCAGTGGACAGGGGCTGAAGCTTTCTTT. The J gene is TRBJ1-1, the V gene TRBV7-2; 9 bases are shared with TRBD1. Germline V gene lookup returns CDR1 SGHTA and CDR2 FQGNSA. V dropped 5 bases and J dropped 6; count of bases not matched to a gene: 4. The CDR3 is 13 residues long.

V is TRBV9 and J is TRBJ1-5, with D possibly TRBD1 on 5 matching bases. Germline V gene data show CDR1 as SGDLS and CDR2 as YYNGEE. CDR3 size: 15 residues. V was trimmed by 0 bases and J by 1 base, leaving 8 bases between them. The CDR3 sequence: CASSVGSGSNQPQHF. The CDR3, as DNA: TGTGCCAGCAGCGTAGGGTCAGGGAGCAATCAGCCCCAGCATTTT.

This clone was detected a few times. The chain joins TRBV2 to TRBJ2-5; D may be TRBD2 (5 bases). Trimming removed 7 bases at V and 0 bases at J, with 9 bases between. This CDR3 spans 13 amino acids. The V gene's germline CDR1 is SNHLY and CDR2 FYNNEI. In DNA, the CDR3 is TGTGCCAGCAACACGGGGTACCAAGAGACCCAGTACTTC. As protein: CASNTGYQETQYF.

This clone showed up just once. CDR3 sequence (DNA): TGTGCCAGCAGCTCAATGGCAGGGCGTAATTCACCCCTCCACTTT. As protein: CASSSMAGRNSPLHF. The rearrangement joins TRBV11-2 to TRBJ1-6; D perhaps matches TRBD1 (5 bases). Trimming shortened V by 4 bases and J by 6 bases, and 13 bases separated the two germline ends. The CDR3 contains 15 residues. Germline V lookup: CDR1 SGHAT, CDR2 FQNNGV.

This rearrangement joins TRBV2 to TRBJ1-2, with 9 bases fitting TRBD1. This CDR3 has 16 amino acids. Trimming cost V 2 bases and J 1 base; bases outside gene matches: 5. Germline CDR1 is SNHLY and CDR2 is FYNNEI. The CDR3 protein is CASSEWRQGGNYGYTF. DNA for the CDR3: TGTGCCAGCAGTGAATGGAGACAGGGGGGTAACTATGGCTACACCTTC.

The CDR3 DNA follows: TGTGCCAGCAGTTGGGGCGCAGGGAGGGAAAAACTGTTTTTT. Amino acid sequence: CASSWGAGREKLFF. The gene calls are TRBV27 and TRBJ1-4; tentatively, D is TRBD1 (5 bases). Germline V CDR1 and CDR2: MNHEY, SMNVEV (reference sequence). The CDR3 contains 14 residues. Trimming pared 4 bases from V and 8 bases from J, leaving 14 bases between.

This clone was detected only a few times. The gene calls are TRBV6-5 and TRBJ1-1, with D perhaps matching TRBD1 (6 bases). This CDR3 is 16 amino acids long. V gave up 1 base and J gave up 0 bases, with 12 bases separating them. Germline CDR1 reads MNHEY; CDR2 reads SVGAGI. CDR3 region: CASSYYPGHMNTEAFF. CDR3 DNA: TGTGCCAGCAGTTACTACCCGGGACATATGAACACTGAAGCTTTCTTT.

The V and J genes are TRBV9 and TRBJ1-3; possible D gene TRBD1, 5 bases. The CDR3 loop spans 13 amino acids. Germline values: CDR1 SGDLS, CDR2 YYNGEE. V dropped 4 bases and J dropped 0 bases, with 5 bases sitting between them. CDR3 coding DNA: TGTGCCAGCAGCCAGGGCTCTGGAAACACCATATATTTT. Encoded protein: CASSQGSGNTIYF.